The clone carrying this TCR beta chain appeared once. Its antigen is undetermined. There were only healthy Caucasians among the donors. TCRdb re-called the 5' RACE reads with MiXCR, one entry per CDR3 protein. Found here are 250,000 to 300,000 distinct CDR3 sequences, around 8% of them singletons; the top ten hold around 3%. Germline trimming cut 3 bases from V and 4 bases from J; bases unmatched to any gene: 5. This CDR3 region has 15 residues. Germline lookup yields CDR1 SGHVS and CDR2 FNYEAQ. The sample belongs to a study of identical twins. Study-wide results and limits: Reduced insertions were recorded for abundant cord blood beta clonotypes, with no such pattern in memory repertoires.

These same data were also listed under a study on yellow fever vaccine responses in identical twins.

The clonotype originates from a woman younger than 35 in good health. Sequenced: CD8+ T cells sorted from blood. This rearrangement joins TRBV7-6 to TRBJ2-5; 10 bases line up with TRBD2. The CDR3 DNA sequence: TGTGCCAGCAGCTTCGAACGACTAGCGGGAGAGACCCAGTACTTC. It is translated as CASSFERLAGETQYF.